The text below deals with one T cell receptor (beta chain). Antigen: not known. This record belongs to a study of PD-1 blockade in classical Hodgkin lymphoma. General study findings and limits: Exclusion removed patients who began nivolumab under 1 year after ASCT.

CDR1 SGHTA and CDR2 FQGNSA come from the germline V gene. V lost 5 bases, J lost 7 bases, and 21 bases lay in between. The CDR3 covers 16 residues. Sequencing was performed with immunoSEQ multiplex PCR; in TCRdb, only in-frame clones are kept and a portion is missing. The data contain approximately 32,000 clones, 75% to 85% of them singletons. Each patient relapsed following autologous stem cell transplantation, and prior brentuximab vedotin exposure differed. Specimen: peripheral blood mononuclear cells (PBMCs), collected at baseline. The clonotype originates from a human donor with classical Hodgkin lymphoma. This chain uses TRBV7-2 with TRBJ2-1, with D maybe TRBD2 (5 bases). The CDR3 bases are TGTGCCAGCAGCCCCTTCTCTCCAGCGGCCGGGAATGAGCAGTTCTTC. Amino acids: CASSPFSPAAGNEQFF.